Listed below are T cell receptor beta chains from one sample, sequenced in a study of blood T cell repertoires in COVID-19. TCRdb's table, derived via immunoSEQ multiplex PCR, lists solely in-frame clones and lacks some. The sample has roughly 90,000 clones, roughly 89% seen once; the top ten hold around 2.1%. Sample: peripheral blood. These TCRs come from a man aged 50 or older with acute or convalescent COVID-19. CDR3s include the opening cysteine and the closing phenylalanine or tryptophan. D genes are given only for firm matches. Not all rows give a size; the values are once, few, many and, for expanded clones, a class.

clone size	D gene	V gene	J gene	CDR3 protein	CDR3 DNA
-	TRBD1	TRBV29-1	TRBJ1-4	CSVAHLTGTNEKLFF	TGCAGCGTTGCCCACTTGACAGGGACTAATGAAAAACTGTTTTTT
-	TRBD1	TRBV9	TRBJ2-3	CASSVARGLLNTTDTQYF	TGTGCCAGCAGCGTAGCCAGGGGGCTATTAAATACGACAGATACGCAGTATTTT
-	-	TRBV20-1	TRBJ1-5	CSASDAYSNQPQHF	TGCAGTGCTAGTGATGCCTATAGCAATCAGCCCCAGCATTTT
-	TRBD1	TRBV20-1	TRBJ1-5	CSASSSGTGGSQPQHF	TGCAGTGCGAGTTCCTCCGGGACAGGGGGGTCACAGCCCCAGCATTTT
-	TRBD1	TRBV24-1	TRBJ2-1	CAPSRDRGPEPDEQFF	TGTGCCCCGTCCCGGGACAGGGGTCCCGAGCCAGATGAGCAGTTCTTC
-	TRBD1	TRBV4-3	TRBJ1-2	CASSQGPGTEQSYTF	TGCGCCAGCAGCCAAGGCCCCGGGACAGAGCAGAGCTACACCTTC
-	TRBD1	TRBV6-1	TRBJ1-4	CASSARDRPTNEKLFF	TGTGCCAGCAGTGCCCGGGACAGGCCAACTAATGAAAAACTGTTTTTT
-	TRBD1	TRBV30	TRBJ2-5	CAWSATGGLETQYF	TGTGCCTGGAGTGCGACAGGGGGCCTGGAGACCCAGTACTTC
-	-	TRBV28	TRBJ1-2	CASTNVPGGYGYTF	TGTGCCAGCACCAATGTCCCGGGGGGATATGGCTACACCTTC
-	-	TRBV28	TRBJ1-2	CASSSDSFYGYTF	TGTGCCAGCAGCTCAGACAGTTTCTATGGCTACACCTTC
once	-	TRBV12-3/TRBV12-4	TRBJ2-3	CASTIGPGSTQYF	TGTGCCAGCACCATAGGTCCAGGGTCTACGCAGTATTTT
-	-	TRBV7-6	TRBJ1-6	CASSLASVLDSPLHF	TGTGCCAGCAGCTTAGCAAGCGTCTTGGATTCACCCCTCCACTTT
-	-	TRBV6-2/TRBV6-3	TRBJ1-5	CASSYRQGLSRNQPQHF	TGTGCCAGCAGTTACCGCCAGGGCCTATCGCGAAATCAGCCCCAGCATTTT
-	-	TRBV5-1	TRBJ1-2	CASSLNRENYGYTF	TGCGCCAGCAGCTTGAACAGGGAGAACTATGGCTACACCTTC
-	TRBD2	TRBV24-1	TRBJ2-5	CATSESGTSGLQETQYF	TGTGCCACCAGTGAGTCCGGGACTAGCGGACTACAAGAGACCCAGTACTTC
-	TRBD1	TRBV27	TRBJ1-6	CASSDHRGDNSPLHF	TGTGCCAGCAGCGACCACAGGGGCGATAATTCACCCCTCCACTTT
-	-	TRBV9	TRBJ1-2	CASSVHQGTNYGYTF	TGTGCCAGCAGCGTTCATCAGGGGACTAACTATGGCTACACCTTC
few	TRBD1	TRBV4-3	TRBJ1-3	CASSQATTGSGNTIYF	TGCGCCAGCAGCCAGGCGACGACAGGGTCAGGAAACACCATATATTTT
-	TRBD2	TRBV9	TRBJ2-2	CASSSGRFGELFF	TGTGCCAGCAGCTCCGGGAGGTTCGGGGAGCTGTTTTTT
-	-	TRBV5-5	TRBJ2-4	CASTPRGKNIQYF	TGTGCCAGCACCCCCCGGGGCAAAAACATTCAGTACTTC
-	-	TRBV6-6	TRBJ1-4	CASRRYVDLNEKLFF	TGTGCCAGCAGGAGATACGTAGACTTGAATGAAAAACTGTTTTTT
-	TRBD1	TRBV10-3	TRBJ1-2	CAISDGTGGADGYTF	TGTGCCATCAGTGATGGAACAGGGGGCGCAGATGGCTACACCTTC
-	-	TRBV9	TRBJ2-3	CASSVGATDTQYF	TGTGCCAGCAGCGTAGGGGCCACAGATACGCAGTATTTT
few	-	TRBV4-1	TRBJ1-5	CASSQDGRGSQPQHF	TGCGCCAGCAGCCAAGATGGGAGGGGCAGTCAGCCCCAGCATTTT
-	TRBD1	TRBV27	TRBJ1-6	CASSLKPTGSYDSPLHF	TGTGCCAGCAGCCTTAAGCCGACAGGGAGTTATGATTCACCCCTCCACTTT
-	-	TRBV9	TRBJ2-2	CASSPLTHGLRVDTGELFF	TGTGCCAGCAGCCCCCTCACTCATGGTCTCAGGGTCGACACCGGGGAGCTGTTTTTT
-	TRBD1	TRBV19	TRBJ1-1	CASSGTGGAGTEAFF	TGTGCCAGTTCCGGGACAGGGGGCGCCGGGACTGAAGCTTTCTTT
-	TRBD2	TRBV5-1	TRBJ2-2	CASSSTSGRGIGELFF	TGCGCCAGCAGCTCTACTAGCGGGAGGGGGATCGGGGAGCTGTTTTTT
-	-	TRBV5-6	TRBJ1-2	CASSLGSLIYGYTF	TGTGCCAGCAGCTTGGGTAGCCTCATCTATGGCTACACCTTC
-	TRBD1	TRBV7-6	TRBJ1-4	CASSLGGRGQSNEKLFF	TGTGCCAGCAGCTTAGGTGGCAGGGGGCAATCTAATGAAAAACTGTTTTTT
-	-	TRBV6-1	TRBJ1-2	CASSESIGYTF	TGTGCCAGCAGTGAGAGTATCGGCTACACCTTC
-	-	TRBV5-1	TRBJ1-2	CASTGVSNGYTF	TGCGCCAGCACGGGAGTATCGAATGGCTACACCTTC
-	TRBD1	TRBV28	TRBJ1-2	CASESQGGTGVYGYTF	TGTGCCAGCGAATCTCAGGGAGGGACAGGGGTCTATGGCTACACCTTC
-	TRBD1	TRBV4-1	TRBJ1-5	CASSQGDALTGTSSQPQHF	TGCGCCAGCAGCCAAGGAGACGCCCTGACAGGGACTTCGAGTCAGCCCCAGCATTTT
few	-	TRBV5-5	TRBJ1-4	CASSFIGGGEKLFF	TGTGCCAGCAGCTTTATCGGGGGTGGGGAAAAACTGTTTTTT
-	-	TRBV4-3	TRBJ2-1	CASSQGRGPGDEQFF	TGCGCCAGCAGCCAAGGGCGGGGGCCTGGGGATGAGCAGTTCTTC
-	TRBD1	TRBV2	TRBJ1-2	CASSAERRGRDGYTF	TGTGCCAGCAGCGCGGAACGGAGGGGGCGAGACGGCTACACCTTC
-	TRBD1	TRBV12-3/TRBV12-4	TRBJ1-1	CASTMTGSEAFF	TGTGCCAGCACCATGACAGGGAGTGAAGCTTTCTTT
-	-	TRBV28	TRBJ2-3	CASRPPPPRPQYF	TGTGCCAGCAGACCCCCCCCACCCAGGCCGCAGTATTTT
-	-	TRBV19	TRBJ2-1	CATRALGGAGEQFF	TGTGCCACCCGAGCGCTGGGGGGGGCAGGTGAGCAGTTCTTC